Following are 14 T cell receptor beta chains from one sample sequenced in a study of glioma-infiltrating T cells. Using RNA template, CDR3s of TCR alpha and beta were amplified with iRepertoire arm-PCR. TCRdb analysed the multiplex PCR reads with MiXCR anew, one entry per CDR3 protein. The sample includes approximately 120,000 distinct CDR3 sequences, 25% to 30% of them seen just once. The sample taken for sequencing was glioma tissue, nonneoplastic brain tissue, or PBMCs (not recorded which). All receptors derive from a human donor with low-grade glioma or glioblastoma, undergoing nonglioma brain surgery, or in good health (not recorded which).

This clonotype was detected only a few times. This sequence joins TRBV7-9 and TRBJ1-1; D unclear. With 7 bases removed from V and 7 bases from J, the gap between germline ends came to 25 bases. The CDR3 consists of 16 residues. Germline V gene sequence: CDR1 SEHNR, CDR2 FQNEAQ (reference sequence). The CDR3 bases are TGTGCCAGCAACGTACCCCTCCGGCCGGACGAGCGTGAAGCTTTCTTT. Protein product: CASNVPLRPDEREAFF.

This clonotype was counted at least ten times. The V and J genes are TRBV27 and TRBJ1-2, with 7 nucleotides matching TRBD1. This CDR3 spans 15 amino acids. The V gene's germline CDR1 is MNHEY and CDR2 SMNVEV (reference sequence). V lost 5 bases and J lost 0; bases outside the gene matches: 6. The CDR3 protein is CASSMSGTANYGYTF. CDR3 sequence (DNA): TGTGCCAGCAGTATGTCCGGGACAGCTAACTATGGCTACACCTTC.

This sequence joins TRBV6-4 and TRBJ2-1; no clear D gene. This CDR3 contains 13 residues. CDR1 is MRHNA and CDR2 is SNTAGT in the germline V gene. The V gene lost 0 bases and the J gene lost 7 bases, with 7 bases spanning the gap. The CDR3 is CASSDSERNEQFF. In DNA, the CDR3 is TGTGCCAGCAGTGACTCTGAGCGAAATGAGCAGTTCTTC.

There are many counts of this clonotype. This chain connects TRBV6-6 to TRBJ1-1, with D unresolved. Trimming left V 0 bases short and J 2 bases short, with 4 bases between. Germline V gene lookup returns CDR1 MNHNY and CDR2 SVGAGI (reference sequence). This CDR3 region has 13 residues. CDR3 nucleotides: TGTGCCAGCAGTTACTCCCTTAACACTGAAGCTTTCTTT. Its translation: CASSYSLNTEAFF.

The CDR3 region is CASSLGRGSDTQYF. The CDR3 DNA is TGTGCCAGCAGCTTGGGGAGAGGGTCAGATACGCAGTATTTT. The chain recombines TRBV5-8 with TRBJ2-3; weak D call: TRBD2 (5 bases). The germline gives CDR1 SGHTS, CDR2 YDEGEE. V lost 0 bases and J 4 bases, leaving 9 bases between the germline ends. The CDR3 is 14 amino acids. The whole variable domain, filled in from reference TRBV5-8 and TRBJ2-3, reads EAGVTQSPTHLIKTRGQQATLRCSPISGHTSVYWYQQALGLGLQFLLWYDEGEERNRGNFPPRFSGRQFPNYSSELNVNALELEDSALYLCASSLGRGSDTQYFGPGTRLTVL.

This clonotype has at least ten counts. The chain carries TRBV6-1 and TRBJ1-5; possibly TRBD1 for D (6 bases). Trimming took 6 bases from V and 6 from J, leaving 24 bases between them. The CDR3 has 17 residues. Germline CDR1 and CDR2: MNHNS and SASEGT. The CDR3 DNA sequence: TGTGCCAGCAGCGAACGCGGGGGGGGGCGATTTCCTCAGCCCCAGCATTTT. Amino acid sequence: CASSERGGGRFPQPQHF.

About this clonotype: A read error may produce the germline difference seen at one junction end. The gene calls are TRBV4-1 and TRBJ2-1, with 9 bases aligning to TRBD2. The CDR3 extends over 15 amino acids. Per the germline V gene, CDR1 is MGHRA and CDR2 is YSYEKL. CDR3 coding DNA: TGTGCCAGCAAACGGCGGGAGGGTTACTACAATGAGCAGTTCTTC. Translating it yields CASKRREGYYNEQFF.

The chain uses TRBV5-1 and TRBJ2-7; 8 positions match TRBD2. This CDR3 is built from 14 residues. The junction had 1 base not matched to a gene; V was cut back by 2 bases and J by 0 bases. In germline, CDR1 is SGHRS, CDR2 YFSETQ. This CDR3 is CASSLLAVSYEQYF. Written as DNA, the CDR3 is TGCGCCAGCAGCTTACTAGCGGTCTCCTACGAGCAGTACTTC.

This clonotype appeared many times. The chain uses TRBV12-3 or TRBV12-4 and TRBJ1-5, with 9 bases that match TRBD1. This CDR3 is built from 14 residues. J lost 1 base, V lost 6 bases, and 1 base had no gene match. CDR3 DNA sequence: TGTGCCAGCAGGGGGACAGGGAGCAATCAGCCCCAGCATTTT. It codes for CASRGTGSNQPQHF.

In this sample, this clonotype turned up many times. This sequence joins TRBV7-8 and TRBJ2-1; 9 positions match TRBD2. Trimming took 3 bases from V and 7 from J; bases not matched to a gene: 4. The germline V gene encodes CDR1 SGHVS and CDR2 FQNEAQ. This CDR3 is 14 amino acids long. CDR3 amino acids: CASSFGTSSNEQFF. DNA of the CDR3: TGTGCCAGCAGCTTCGGGACTAGCAGTAATGAGCAGTTCTTC.

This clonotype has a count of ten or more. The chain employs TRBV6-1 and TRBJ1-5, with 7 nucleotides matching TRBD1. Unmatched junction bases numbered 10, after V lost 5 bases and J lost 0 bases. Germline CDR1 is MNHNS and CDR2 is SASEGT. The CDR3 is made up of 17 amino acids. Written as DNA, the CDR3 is TGTGCCAGCAGTCCAATGGGACAGATTGATAGCAATCAGCCCCAGCATTTT. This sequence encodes CASSPMGQIDSNQPQHF.

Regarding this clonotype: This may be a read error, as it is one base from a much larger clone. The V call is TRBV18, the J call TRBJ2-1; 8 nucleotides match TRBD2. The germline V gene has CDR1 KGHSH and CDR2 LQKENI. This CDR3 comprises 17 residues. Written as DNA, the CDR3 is TGTGCCAGCTCAGACGGGACTAGTTCTAGCTCCTACAATGAGCGGTTCTTC. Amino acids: CASSDGTSSSSYNERFF.

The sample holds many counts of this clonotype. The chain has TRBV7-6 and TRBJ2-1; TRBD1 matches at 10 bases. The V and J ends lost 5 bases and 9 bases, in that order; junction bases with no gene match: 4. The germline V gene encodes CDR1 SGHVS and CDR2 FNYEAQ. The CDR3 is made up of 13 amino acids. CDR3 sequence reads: CASSGTGVTEQFF. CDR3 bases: TGTGCCAGCAGCGGGACAGGGGTGACTGAGCAGTTCTTC.

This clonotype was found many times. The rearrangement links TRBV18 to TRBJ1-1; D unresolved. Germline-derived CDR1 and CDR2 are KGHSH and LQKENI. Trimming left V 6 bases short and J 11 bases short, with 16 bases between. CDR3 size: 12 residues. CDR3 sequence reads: CASSTGPGEAFF. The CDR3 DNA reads TGTGCCAGCTCTACCGGGCCCGGGGAGGCTTTCTTT.